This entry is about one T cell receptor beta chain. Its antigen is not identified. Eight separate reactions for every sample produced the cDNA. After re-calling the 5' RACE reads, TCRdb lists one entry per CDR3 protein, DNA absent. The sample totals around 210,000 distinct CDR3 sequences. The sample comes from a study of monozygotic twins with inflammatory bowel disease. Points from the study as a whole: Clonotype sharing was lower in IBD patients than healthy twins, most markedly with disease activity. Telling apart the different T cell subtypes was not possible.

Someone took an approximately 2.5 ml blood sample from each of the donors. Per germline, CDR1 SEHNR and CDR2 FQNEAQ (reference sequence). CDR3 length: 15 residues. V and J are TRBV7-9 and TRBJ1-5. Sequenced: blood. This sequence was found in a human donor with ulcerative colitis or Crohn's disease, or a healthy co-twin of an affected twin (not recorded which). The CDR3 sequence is CASSSTDWSNQPQHF.